This TCR beta chain was sequenced for a study of T cell repertoires in cytomegalovirus infection. Turning to the study itself: Both CMV infection and a matching HLA type were indicated by public TCR beta signatures.

This clonotype was recorded a few times. Germline-derived CDR1 and CDR2 are MGHRA and YSYEKL. The V gene lost 0 bases and the J gene lost 1 base, with 12 bases spanning the gap. This CDR3 region has 16 residues. TCRdb processed the reads anew with MiXCR; each CDR3 protein has one entry. The sample carries some 680,000 distinct CDR3 sequences, less than 40% recorded once. This TCR derives from a human donor in good health (CMV status not recorded). Some clones in this sample may be carry-over from other donors' samples. This chain connects TRBV4-1 to TRBJ1-1, with D unresolved. The sequencing sample was made of PBMCs. As DNA, the CDR3 is TGCGCCAGCAGCCAAGACAGTGGCAACAAGAACACTGAAGCTTTCTTT. Its protein product is CASSQDSGNKNTEAFF.